This T cell receptor (beta chain) was captured in a study of OX40 agonist ivuxolimab in advanced cancers. Study at large: Ivuxolimab, an agonist antibody against OX40 (CD134), was given to patients.

The CDR3 covers 15 residues. Details on this clone: No antigen is known for it.

Using immunoSEQ multiplex PCR, the repertoire was profiled, and TCRdb retains in-frame clones only, with some absent. Altogether about 30,000 clones are present, roughly nine tenths being singletons, with the ten largest covering about 24%. The study's findings and limits: Undetermined was the antigen specificity of the expanded peripheral T cells. CD4+ and CD8+ blood T cells expanded clonally by week 6 at 0.1 to 3.0 mg/kg. Low clonal expansion, among the lowest seen, marked partial responders at 0.1-3.0 mg/kg.

The chain links TRBV21-1 to TRBJ2-2; TRBD2 is the table's D call, not checked against the DNA. TRBV21-1 is labeled a pseudogene. The sequenced sample was CD4+ or CD8+ T cells sorted from blood, obtained in a trial of the OX40 agonist ivuxolimab. The source is an adult with an advanced solid tumor such as melanoma, head and neck, liver or kidney cancer. CDR3 in DNA: TGTGCCAGCTTCCCAGTGGCGGGCTCCACCGGGGAGCTGTTTTTT. Its translation: CASFPVAGSTGELFF.